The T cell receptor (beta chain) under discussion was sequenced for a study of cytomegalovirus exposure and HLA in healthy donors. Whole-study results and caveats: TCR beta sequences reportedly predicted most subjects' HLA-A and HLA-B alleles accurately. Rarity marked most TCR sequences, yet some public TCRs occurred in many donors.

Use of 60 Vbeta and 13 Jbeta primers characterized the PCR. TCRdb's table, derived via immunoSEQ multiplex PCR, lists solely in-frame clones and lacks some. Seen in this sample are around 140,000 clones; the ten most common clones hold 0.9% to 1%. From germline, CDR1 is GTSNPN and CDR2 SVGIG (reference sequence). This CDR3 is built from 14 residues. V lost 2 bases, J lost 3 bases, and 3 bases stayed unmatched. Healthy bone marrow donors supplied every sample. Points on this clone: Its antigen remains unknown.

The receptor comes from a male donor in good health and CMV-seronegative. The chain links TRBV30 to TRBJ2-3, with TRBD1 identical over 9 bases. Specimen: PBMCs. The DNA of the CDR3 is TGTGCCTGGAGTCGGGGACAGGGAACAGATACGCAGTATTTT. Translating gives CAWSRGQGTDTQYF.